This is a list of T cell receptor beta chains from one sample in a study of control samples from healthy donors and cancer patients. Clones were sequenced by immunoSEQ multiplex PCR, and TCRdb holds only the in-frame ones, with some missing. The sample yields 140,000 to 150,000 clones, about 91% seen once. Sequenced material: blood. The receptors shown here come from a man aged 30 to 39 in good health. Each CDR3 is given with its conserved first and last residue. The D gene is left open where the match is weak. Not all rows give a size; the values are once, few, many and, for expanded clones, a class.

V gene	J gene	clone size	D gene	CDR3 DNA	CDR3 protein
TRBV2	TRBJ2-4	.	TRBD2	TGTGCCAGCAGTGAACCCCGGGGGTTGGCGGGGGTGACACTAGCCAAAAACATTCAGTACTTC	CASSEPRGLAGVTLAKNIQYF
TRBV19	TRBJ1-5	.	.	TGTGCCAGTAGTATAATGGGGGGGGATAGCAATCAGCCCCAGCATTTT	CASSIMGGDSNQPQHF
TRBV5-4	TRBJ2-7	.	TRBD1	TGTGCCAGCAGCTTGGACAGGGGGCCGGGCGAGCAGTACTTC	CASSLDRGPGEQYF
TRBV12-3/TRBV12-4	TRBJ2-4	.	.	TGTGCCAGCAGTTCCCCTAAGCTAGTCTTCCACTTC	CASSSPKLVFHF
TRBV6-5	TRBJ2-6	once	.	TGTGCCAGCAGTTACAACGGGGAGCCTGGGGCCAACGTCCTGACTTTC	CASSYNGEPGANVLTF
TRBV5-6	TRBJ1-3	.	.	TGTGCCAGCAGCAGCGGTGTGGGAAACACCATATATTTT	CASSSGVGNTIYF
TRBV4-1	TRBJ1-1	.	TRBD1	TGCGCCAGCAGCCCCGAGGGGGCTGCCACTGAAGCTTTCTTT	CASSPEGAATEAFF
TRBV19	TRBJ1-1	.	TRBD1	TGTGCCGCCACGGGACAGGGGGGCACTGAAGCTTTCTTT	CAATGQGGTEAFF
TRBV6-6	TRBJ1-2	once	.	TGTGCCAGCAGTTACTCACCCCGCGGAGTGGGCTATGGCTACACCTTC	CASSYSPRGVGYGYTF
TRBV5-6	TRBJ1-1	once	.	TGTGCCAGCAGCTTGCGAAGCACTGAAGCTTTCTTT	CASSLRSTEAFF
TRBV7-9	TRBJ2-1	.	TRBD2	TGTGCCAGCAGCTTAGCGAGCGGGGGCTCCTACAATGAGCAGTTCTTC	CASSLASGGSYNEQFF
TRBV11-1	TRBJ2-7	.	TRBD1	TGTGCCAGCAGCTTTTCAACAGGGGCGAGGGAGCAGTACTTC	CASSFSTGAREQYF
TRBV12-5	TRBJ1-2	.	.	TGTGCTAGTGGTTTGGTAGGTTTCGCGAACAGGGATGGCTACACCTTC	CASGLVGFANRDGYTF
TRBV15	TRBJ1-5	.	.	TGTGCCACCAGCGCTTCGGGGACCCAAGGGCAGCCCCAGCATTTT	CATSASGTQGQPQHF
TRBV2	TRBJ1-2	.	TRBD1	TGTGCCAGCAGTTCGACAGGGTTTTCCTATGGCTACACCTTC	CASSSTGFSYGYTF
TRBV6-5	TRBJ2-3	.	TRBD2	TGTGCCAGCAATCAGCGGGGGGGCTCGGGAGATACGCAGTATTTT	CASNQRGGSGDTQYF
TRBV29-1	TRBJ1-2	.	.	TGCAGCATCGAGCTACAGGGAAACTATGGCTACACCTTC	CSIELQGNYGYTF
TRBV11-2	TRBJ2-7	.	TRBD2	TGTGCCAGCAGCTTAGCCCGCGCTAGCGGGGGGGCTTACGAGCAGTACTTC	CASSLARASGGAYEQYF
TRBV6-5	TRBJ1-1	.	TRBD1	TGTGCCAGCAGACCCCCACAGGGGGTCACTGAAGCTTTCTTT	CASRPPQGVTEAFF
TRBV5-6	TRBJ2-1	.	.	TGTGCCAGCAGCTTGGCTTCGGGTGAGCAGTTCTTC	CASSLASGEQFF
TRBV29-1	TRBJ1-2	.	TRBD1	TGCAGCGTAGGGACAGGGGGAAACTATGGCTACACCTTC	CSVGTGGNYGYTF
TRBV4-1	TRBJ2-1	once	.	TGCGCCAGCAGCCATATATTTGGGGAGCAGTTCTTC	CASSHIFGEQFF
TRBV7-8	TRBJ2-7	.	.	TGTGCCAGCAGCCCGGTTCTCTACGAGCAGTACTTC	CASSPVLYEQYF
TRBV27	TRBJ1-6	.	.	TGTGCCAGCAGTCCGTCGGGGTCAGGGTATAATTCACCCCTCCACTTT	CASSPSGSGYNSPLHF
TRBV7-9	TRBJ2-7	once	.	TGTGCCAGCAGCTTAGCGGGTCAGCGCGTATGGAGCTACGAGCAGTACTTC	CASSLAGQRVWSYEQYF
TRBV7-2	TRBJ1-3	.	.	TGTGCCAGCAGCACTAGGACAGCTAGCTCTGGAAACACCATATATTTT	CASSTRTASSGNTIYF
TRBV28	TRBJ2-1	.	TRBD2	TGTGCCAGCACCCCACGGGGGGGCGATGAGCAGTTCTTC	CASTPRGGDEQFF
TRBV25-1	TRBJ1-2	.	.	TGTGCCAGCAGTGAATCGGTCGAGGGTGACTATGGCTACACCTTC	CASSESVEGDYGYTF
TRBV5-8	TRBJ1-1	.	.	TGTGCCAGCAGCTTGGACCTGGGAAACGAAGCTTTCTTT	CASSLDLGNEAFF
TRBV11-2	TRBJ1-5	.	.	TGTGCCAGCAGCTTAGGGGGATATCAGCCCCAGCATTTT	CASSLGGYQPQHF
TRBV24-1	TRBJ2-1	.	.	TGTGCCACCAGTGACTTCAAATATAACATCTACAATGAGCAGTTCTTC	CATSDFKYNIYNEQFF
TRBV30	TRBJ1-3	.	.	TGTGCCTGGAGACCAAGGGACACCATATATTTT	CAWRPRDTIYF
TRBV19	TRBJ1-1	.	.	TGTGCCAGTAGCGGAGGGCGACCTGAAGCTTTCTTT	CASSGGRPEAFF
TRBV3-1/TRBV3-2	TRBJ2-7	.	TRBD1	TGTGCCAGCAGCCAATACGGTGGACAGGAATCCGAGCAGTACTTC	CASSQYGGQESEQYF
TRBV5-1	TRBJ1-2	.	.	TGCGCCAGCAGCCTGGGGAGTGCCGACTATGGCTACACCTTC	CASSLGSADYGYTF
TRBV7-9	TRBJ2-3	.	TRBD2	TGTGCCAGCAGCTTAGCCGGGCTAGCGGGGGATACGCAGTATTTT	CASSLAGLAGDTQYF
TRBV5-5	TRBJ2-2	once	.	TGTGCCAGCAGCTTGTTATCTACGAACACCGGGGAGCTGTTTTTT	CASSLLSTNTGELFF
TRBV12-5	TRBJ1-1	.	.	TGTGCTAGTGGTTTAAACGGGGGGACTGAAGCTTTCTTT	CASGLNGGTEAFF
TRBV19	TRBJ2-7	.	.	TGTGCCAGTAGTATATCTGGGTACGAGCAGTACTTC	CASSISGYEQYF
TRBV29-1	TRBJ2-7	.	TRBD1	TGCAGCGTTGACGAGGGGGCCGGATCGATCTTC	CSVDEGAGSIF
TRBV6-4	TRBJ2-3	.	TRBD2	TGTGCCAGCAGCCCTTCCGCGGGGGGGCGCACAGATACGCAGTATTTT	CASSPSAGGRTDTQYF
TRBV30	TRBJ1-1	.	.	TGTGCCTGGAGCCTTAGGGGAACCACTCTCCTAAACACTGAAGCTTTCTTT	CAWSLRGTTLLNTEAFF
TRBV2	TRBJ2-1	.	TRBD2	TGTGCCAGCACTGACCCCAGCGGGGGGCCCTATCACGATGAGCAGTTCTTC	CASTDPSGGPYHDEQFF
TRBV24-1	TRBJ1-2	.	.	TGTGCCACCAGTCCGGCGGCAGGGCCTAACTATGGCTACACCTTC	CATSPAAGPNYGYTF
TRBV3-1/TRBV3-2	TRBJ2-7	few	.	TGTGCCAGCAGCCTCTCCCTGGGTCTAGGCAGCTCCTACGAGCAGTACTTC	CASSLSLGLGSSYEQYF
TRBV9	TRBJ2-7	.	.	TGTGCCAGCAGCGTAGGAGGCCAGTCCCCCTACGAGCAGTACTTC	CASSVGGQSPYEQYF
TRBV5-1	TRBJ2-3	.	.	TGCGCCAGCAGCTTGGCTCGAGGGCCCGACACAGATACGCAGTATTTT	CASSLARGPDTDTQYF
TRBV7-9	TRBJ2-1	once	.	TGTGCCAGCAGCTTAGTAGGGGTCGGGGAGCAGTTCTTC	CASSLVGVGEQFF